This T cell receptor (beta chain) was recovered during a study of T-cell reconstitution after alpha-beta-depleted transplantation in children. General observations from the study: A year had passed since transplant, and T-cell counts and diversity by then came mostly from newly produced T cells. About two months after transplant, alpha-beta T cells reportedly came from several hundred expanded graft clones. Surviving recipient T cells and intrathymic progenitors accounted for some patients' high TCRbeta diversity at day 60.

The TCRbeta library was prepared with unique molecular identifiers. TCRdb redid the calling of the PCR reads with MiXCR, one entry per CDR3 protein. The sample holds around 490,000 distinct CDR3 sequences, about 10% seen once. This clonotype turned up a few times. What it binds is unknown. Per germline, CDR1 MNHEY and CDR2 SMNVEV (reference sequence). The J segment lost 12 bases and the V segment lost 4 bases, leaving 12 bases of the junction unmatched. The CDR3 has 15 amino acids. The origin of this receptor is a female patient aged 2-10 years who had a stem cell transplant for aplastic anemia, so the T cells may come from the graft donor. This specimen consisted of PBMCs, mostly from graft donor cells, obtained 180 days after TCRalphabeta/CD19-depleted stem cell transplant. The J gene is TRBJ2-1, the V gene TRBV27; 10 bases are shared with TRBD1. The CDR3 reads CASSSLRTGGSWQFF. In DNA form, the CDR3 reads TGTGCCAGCAGTTCGTTAAGGACAGGGGGTTCGTGGCAGTTCTTC.